These T cell receptor beta chains were read from a single sample in a study of glioma-infiltrating T cells. TCRdb processed the multiplex PCR reads anew with MiXCR; each CDR3 protein has one entry. This repertoire shows about 410,000 distinct CDR3 sequences, 35% to 45% found once; its top ten account for around 12%. The sequenced sample consisted of glioma tissue, nonneoplastic brain tissue, or PBMCs (not recorded which). These receptors came from a human donor with low-grade glioma or glioblastoma, undergoing nonglioma brain surgery, or in good health (not recorded which). CDR3s include the opening cysteine and the closing phenylalanine or tryptophan. The D gene is left open where the match is weak. Size tells how often a clone was seen (once, few, many) or the class of an expanded clone, and some rows leave it out.

v_call,j_call,d_call,clone_size,cdr3_aa
TRBV3-1,TRBJ2-7,TRBD1,NA,CASSQGDRVWTYEQYF
TRBV24-1,TRBJ1-2,NA,NA,CATSDAGTFYTF
TRBV4-1,TRBJ2-1,TRBD2,NA,CASSQVSGSGIYEQFF
TRBV6-2/TRBV6-3,TRBJ2-1,TRBD2,many,CASTGLAGVYYNEQFF
TRBV7-2,TRBJ2-7,TRBD2,few,CASSYGRKREYEQYF
TRBV7-9,TRBJ2-3,NA,few,CASSLTAGETDTQYF
TRBV20-1,TRBJ2-5,NA,NA,CSARATVGESETQYF
TRBV4-2,TRBJ1-3,NA,NA,CASSQKARGNSGNTVYF
TRBV7-2,TRBJ2-1,NA,once,CASNLDRDNEQFF
TRBV10-3,TRBJ2-7,NA,NA,CAISYGYEQYF
TRBV6-6,TRBJ1-4,NA,few,CASSYAATNEKLFF
TRBV6-1,TRBJ2-7,TRBD2,NA,CASSPGAWAGGLYEQYF
TRBV7-3,TRBJ1-1,NA,NA,CASSLTDRPVNTEAFF
TRBV6-1,TRBJ1-5,TRBD1,many,CASSEEDGQGNQPQHF
TRBV7-2,TRBJ2-5,NA,few,CASSLGGYQETQYF
TRBV20-1,TRBJ2-7,NA,NA,CSARAGNYEQYF
TRBV5-4,TRBJ2-7,TRBD2,few,CASSLSAASGDEQYF
TRBV6-2/TRBV6-3,TRBJ2-6,NA,NA,CASRINIANVLTF
TRBV27,TRBJ2-5,TRBD1,many,CASSFRDREETQYF
TRBV7-2,TRBJ2-5,NA,NA,CASSRTDGKETQYF
TRBV4-1,TRBJ2-3,TRBD1,NA,CASSQSTTGGQDTQYF
TRBV5-1,TRBJ1-1,NA,NA,CASSLTGSTGQMNTEAFF
TRBV5-6,TRBJ2-1,TRBD2,NA,CASSLFTSGMASYNEQFF
TRBV20-1,TRBJ2-7,NA,NA,CTAGPPSSYEQYF
TRBV5-1,TRBJ1-1,NA,NA,CASKRAGMNTEAFF
TRBV4-3,TRBJ2-7,NA,many,CASSQDRPYEQYF
TRBV20-1,TRBJ2-7,TRBD1,many,CSASPGQSHYEQYF
TRBV28,TRBJ2-1,TRBD2,few,CASSSIGTSGEQFF
TRBV12-3/TRBV12-4,TRBJ2-2,NA,NA,CATYRRSLASKNTGELFF
TRBV4-1,TRBJ2-1,NA,once,CASSQVALSMLGVNEQFF
TRBV7-3,TRBJ1-1,NA,few,CASSPTPNTEAFF
TRBV6-2/TRBV6-3,TRBJ1-2,NA,many,CASGLGPSYGYTF
TRBV28,TRBJ1-2,NA,many,CASKTVIDYGYTF
TRBV9,TRBJ2-1,NA,NA,CASSVTGTFGNEQFF
TRBV6-6,TRBJ1-1,TRBD1,few,CASSYTLQGGAVRTEAFF
TRBV6-2/TRBV6-3,TRBJ1-1,NA,many,CASSYPGQAFF
TRBV7-9,TRBJ1-1,NA,NA,CASSLPGALYTEAFF
TRBV7-9,TRBJ1-4,NA,NA,CASSTDGTVNEKLFF
TRBV19,TRBJ2-2,TRBD2,few,CAPPGLPNTGELFF
TRBV19,TRBJ2-2,NA,NA,CASRQPGANTGELFF
TRBV28,TRBJ2-7,TRBD2,few,CASSLPGLAAYEQYF